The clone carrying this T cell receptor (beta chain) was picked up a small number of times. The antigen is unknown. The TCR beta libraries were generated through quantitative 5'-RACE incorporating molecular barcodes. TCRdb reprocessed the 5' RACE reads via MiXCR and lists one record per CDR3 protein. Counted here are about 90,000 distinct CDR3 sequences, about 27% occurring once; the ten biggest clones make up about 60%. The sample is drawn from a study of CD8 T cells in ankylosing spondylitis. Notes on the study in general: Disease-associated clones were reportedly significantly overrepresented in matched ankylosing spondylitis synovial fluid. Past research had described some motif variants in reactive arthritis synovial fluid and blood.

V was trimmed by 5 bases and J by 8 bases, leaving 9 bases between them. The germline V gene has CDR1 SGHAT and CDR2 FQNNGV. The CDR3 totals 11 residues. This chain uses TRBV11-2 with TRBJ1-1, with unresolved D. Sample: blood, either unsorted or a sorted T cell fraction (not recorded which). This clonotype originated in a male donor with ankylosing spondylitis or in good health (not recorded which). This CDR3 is CASSTTVEAFF. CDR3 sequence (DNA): TGTGCCAGCAGCACGACCGTGGAAGCTTTCTTT. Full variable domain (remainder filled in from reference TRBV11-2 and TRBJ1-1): EAGVAQSPRYKIIEKRQSVAFWCNPISGHATLYWYQQILGQGPKLLIQFQNNGVVDDSQLPKDRFSAERLKGVDSTLKIQPAKLEDSAVYLCASSTTVEAFFGQGTRLTVV.